This T cell receptor beta chain derives from a study of metastatic and nonmetastatic thyroid tumors. Trimming took off 6 bases at V and 1 base at J, with 14 bases between the two ends. The CDR3 has 15 residues. Germline V CDR1 and CDR2: SGHAT, FQDESV (reference sequence). No treatment had been given to any patient before thyroid surgery. Using MiXCR, TCRdb reanalyzed the PCR reads. The sample holds 39,000 or so clones, roughly a fifth seen once. This clone was seen at least ten times. The antigen is unknown. Regarding the study as a whole: Compared with benign nodules, malignant thyroid tumors were reported to have significantly higher TCR beta diversity in both blood and tumor.

This clonotype originated in a female donor with papillary thyroid cancer or a benign thyroid nodule (not recorded which). Some clones in this sample may be carry-over from other donors' samples. The rearrangement links TRBV11-1 to TRBJ2-3; possible D gene TRBD2, 6 bases. The specimen was blood. CDR3 residues: CASRSKGGRTDTQYF. The DNA for the CDR3 is TGTGCCAGCAGGTCCAAGGGAGGACGCACAGATACGCAGTATTTT.